This T cell receptor beta chain was identified during a study of identical twins (dated by TCRdb to 2016 to 2017). Broadly, across the study: TCR alpha and beta repertoires from monozygotic twins, unrelated adults of various ages and cord blood were deep-sequenced to test whether fetal clonotypes persist. Replicate twin experiments were performed at different times using different library preparation protocols to rule out contamination. What the study reported, not specific to this receptor: In beta out-of-frame sequences, excess twin sharing was weaker, because having fewer shared sequences lowered the signal-to-noise ratio. Compared with coincidental sharing between unrelated individuals, out-of-frame TCR alpha sequences shared between twins showed an excess of sequences with low generation probability. In monozygotic twins, recombination models systematically underestimated out-of-frame TCR alpha sharing, but the models matched the sharing seen between unrelated individuals. Abundant cord blood beta clonotypes had fewer insertions, young adult naive repertoires showed a similar but weaker trend, and memory repertoires showed no such trend. Zero-insertion analyses could be partly confounded by invariant T cells such as MAIT and iNKT, although diverse VJ usage argued against such confounding for most clonotypes. Conclusions relied on cross-sectional statistical analysis, since the same donors could not be followed over many years.

Preparation of the library involved 5' RACE. Reads for this sample came from an Illumina HiSeq 2000. A universal primer binding site was introduced by template switching, and a unique molecular identifier was present in the final cDNA, enabling accurate counting of TCR cDNA molecules. First-strand cDNA for TCR alpha and beta chains was synthesized from specific primers in the conserved constant-segment region. Each cDNA library was double barcoded, with a SMART-Mk sample barcode plus Illumina barcodes, to control for contamination. TruSeq adapter sequences along with Illumina sample barcodes were introduced in two successive PCR steps. The Illumina HiSeq platform was used with custom primers to sequence TCR alpha and beta cDNA libraries. Concerning the study's data processing: Unique molecular identifiers were extracted from raw reads with MiGEC, and CDR3 positions were determined with MiXCR. For each individual, recombination models were inferred using an EM algorithm with the repgenHMM and IGoR tools. The tcR package in R was used for shared clonotype analysis, with sharing normalized by the product of cloneset sizes. Out-of-frame nonproductive sequences were analyzed to study raw recombination free of thymic and clonal selection effects. TCRdb reprocessing: public reads trimmed at Q25 with fastp, clones called with MiXCR, in-frame beta chains kept. Every CDR3 protein is listed once, alongside the most common genes and DNA of its rows. In this record, the V and J calls reflect TCRdb's handling and not the investigators' own analysis. The sample table lists around 340,000 distinct CDR3 sequences, approximately 13% of them with a count of one. The top ten clones comprise more than 6% of the sample.

Reading the germline V gene gives CDR1 SGDLS and CDR2 YYNGEE. Trimming removed 5 bases from V and 5 bases from J; the gene matches leave 3 bases unexplained. The CDR3, from cysteine to phenylalanine, totals 12 residues. Just CDR3 DNA is preserved here, 36 bases in frame from base 1. Only healthy Caucasian donors were included. Three pairs of female monozygotic twins, all aged about 18 to 30 years, made up the twin cohort. Positive isolation kits from Invitrogen were used to isolate the CD4+ and CD8+ T cell populations. This clonotype was counted many times. This clone's antigen is unknown. No quality values exist for individual bases; no much larger clone is one base distant. This sample was also put to use in a study of yellow fever vaccine responses in identical twins. As that second paper reports: According to the authors, the vaccine-induced T cell response in identical twins seemed to be partly convergent and partly specific to each individual. The study precisely tracked vaccine-responding T cell clones in identical twins.

The sequenced material came from CD8+ T cells sorted from blood. The rearrangement joined TRBV9 to TRBJ1-1, with 7 bases in between that match TRBD1. The sequence was obtained from a woman younger than 30 in good health. The CDR3 protein is CASSPRGTEAFF. The DNA reads TGTGCCAGCAGTCCCAGGGGGACTGAAGCTTTCTTT.